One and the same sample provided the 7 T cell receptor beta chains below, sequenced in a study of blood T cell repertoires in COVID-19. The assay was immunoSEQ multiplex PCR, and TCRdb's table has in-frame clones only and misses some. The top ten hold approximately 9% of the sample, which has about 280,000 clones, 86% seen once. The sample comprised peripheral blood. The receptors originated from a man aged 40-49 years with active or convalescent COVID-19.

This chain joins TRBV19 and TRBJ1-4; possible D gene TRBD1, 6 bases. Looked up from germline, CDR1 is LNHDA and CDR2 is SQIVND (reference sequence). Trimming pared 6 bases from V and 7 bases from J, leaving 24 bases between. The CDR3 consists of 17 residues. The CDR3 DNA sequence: TGTGCCAGTAGCAACCAACCACCGAGGGGGATTGGTGAAAAACTGTTTTTT. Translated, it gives CASSNQPPRGIGEKLFF.

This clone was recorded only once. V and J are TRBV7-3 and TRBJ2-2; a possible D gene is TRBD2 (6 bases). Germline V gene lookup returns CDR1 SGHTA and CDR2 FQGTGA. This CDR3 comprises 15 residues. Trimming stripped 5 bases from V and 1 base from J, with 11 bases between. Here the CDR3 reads CASSPAGMNTGELFF. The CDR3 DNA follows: TGTGCCAGCAGCCCCGCGGGGATGAACACCGGGGAGCTGTTTTTT.

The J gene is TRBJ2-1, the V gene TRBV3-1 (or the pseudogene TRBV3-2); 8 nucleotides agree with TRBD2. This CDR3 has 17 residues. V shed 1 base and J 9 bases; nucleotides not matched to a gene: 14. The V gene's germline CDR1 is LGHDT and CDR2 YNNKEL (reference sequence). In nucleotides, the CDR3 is TGTGCCAGCAGCCAAGTTCTAACGGGAGGGCCGATCCGTGAGCAGTTCTTC. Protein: CASSQVLTGGPIREQFF.

The CDR3 nucleotides read TGTGCCAGCAGCTTCGGGACAGGGAAGACCTTC. Residues: CASSFGTGKTF. This chain uses TRBV5-6 with TRBJ1-2, with 9 bases aligning to TRBD1. Germline-derived CDR1 and CDR2 are SGHDT and YYEEEE. V was pared by 2 bases and J by 14 bases, with 4 bases of the junction left unmatched. CDR3 length: 11 residues.

CDR3 nucleotide sequence: TGTGCCACGCGGGCACCGGGACTAGAGCCCAATGAGCAGTTCTTC. It encodes CATRAPGLEPNEQFF. The chain combines TRBV5-6 with TRBJ2-1; 8 bases are a match to TRBD2. Germline CDR1 is SGHDT and CDR2 is YYEEEE. There are 15 residues in the CDR3. The V gene end was trimmed by 9 bases and the J gene end by 6 bases; junction bases not matched to a gene: 14.

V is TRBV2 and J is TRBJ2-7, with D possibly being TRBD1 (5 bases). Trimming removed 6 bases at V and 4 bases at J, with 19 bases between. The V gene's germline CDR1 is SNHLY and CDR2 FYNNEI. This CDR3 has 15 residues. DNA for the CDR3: TGTGCCAGCAGCTTCCGGCAGGGTGATGGTTACGAGCAGTACTTC. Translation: CASSFRQGDGYEQYF. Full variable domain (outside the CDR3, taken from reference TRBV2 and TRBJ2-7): EPEVTQTPSHQVTQMGQEVILRCVPISNHLYFYWYRQILGQKVEFLVSFYNNEISEKSEIFDDQFSVERPDGSNFTLKIRSTKLEDSAMYFCASSFRQGDGYEQYFGPGTRLTVT.

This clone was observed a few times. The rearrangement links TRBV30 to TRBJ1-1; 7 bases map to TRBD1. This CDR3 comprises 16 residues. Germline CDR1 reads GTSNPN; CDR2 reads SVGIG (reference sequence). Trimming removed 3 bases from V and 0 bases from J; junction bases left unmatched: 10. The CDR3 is CAWRGHEGQLNTEAFF. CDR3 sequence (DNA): TGTGCCTGGAGGGGCCATGAGGGACAGCTGAACACTGAAGCTTTCTTT.